The 20 T cell receptor beta chains reported below all come from one sample, sequenced in a study of shared clonotypes between healthy human individuals. CD45RO negativity and positive selection for CCR7 defined naive CD8 cells, a population that excluded terminally differentiated effector memory CD45RA+ cells. Assay: immunoSEQ multiplex PCR; the TCRdb copy retains only in-frame clones and omits some. The repertoire holds around 610,000 clones, with 90% to 97% as singletons. Sequencing was carried out using naive CD8+ T cells sorted from blood. These receptors all come from a young woman in good health.

The DNA for the CDR3 is TGTGCCAGCAACTGGGGGGGTGCAGACACTGAAGCTTTCTTT. Translated, it gives CASNWGGADTEAFF. This chain joins TRBV7-6 and TRBJ1-1; D possibly corresponds to TRBD1 (5 bases). Germline V gene sequence: CDR1 SGHVS, CDR2 FNYEAQ. CDR3 length: 14 residues. V was trimmed by 7 bases and J by 3 bases, leaving 15 bases between them.

The V gene is TRBV27, the J gene TRBJ2-5; TRBD1 matches 11 bases. V lost 4 bases to trimming and J lost 3 bases; unmatched junction nucleotides: 1. This CDR3 comprises 14 residues. Germline V lookup: CDR1 MNHEY, CDR2 SMNVEV (reference sequence). CDR3 amino acids: CASSWTGGEETQYF. The CDR3 DNA sequence: TGTGCCAGCAGTTGGACAGGGGGCGAAGAGACCCAGTACTTC.

The chain combines TRBV28 with TRBJ2-5; 8 bases fit TRBD2. Losses at the gene ends were 2 bases for V and 4 bases for J; bases not matched to a gene: 3. CDR1 is MDHEN and CDR2 is SYDVKM in the germline V gene. The CDR3 has 14 amino acids. CDR3 loop: CASSLSGSGETQYF. In DNA form, the CDR3 reads TGTGCCAGCAGTTTAAGCGGGAGCGGAGAGACCCAGTACTTC.

The J gene is TRBJ2-5, the V gene TRBV2, with D tentatively TRBD1 or TRBD2 (5 bases each). CDR3 length: 15 amino acids. The V gene lost 4 bases and the J gene lost 5 bases, with 17 bases spanning the gap. Per germline, CDR1 SNHLY and CDR2 FYNNEI. CDR3 region: CASSVRSPEGETQYF. The CDR3 DNA sequence: TGTGCCAGCAGTGTGAGGTCCCCCGAGGGGGAGACCCAGTACTTC.

The gene calls are TRBV7-8 and TRBJ2-7; no clear D gene. The germline V gene has CDR1 SGHVS and CDR2 FQNEAQ. The V gene lost 1 base and the J gene lost 7 bases, with 11 bases spanning the gap. The CDR3 is 13 residues long. The CDR3 coding sequence is TGTGCCAGCAGCTTAGAACTGATGTATGAGCAGTACTTC. Translating gives CASSLELMYEQYF.

This chain uses TRBV7-9 with TRBJ1-4, with D tentatively TRBD1 (5 bases). Germline CDR1 is SEHNR and CDR2 is FQNEAQ (reference sequence). The V gene lost 0 bases and the J gene lost 8 bases, with 7 bases spanning the gap. The CDR3 spans 13 residues. CDR3 residues: CASSLAGEEKLFF. The CDR3 DNA reads as TGTGCCAGCAGCTTAGCGGGGGAAGAAAAACTGTTTTTT.

This chain joins TRBV7-6 and TRBJ2-7; D is unresolved. V dropped 5 bases and J dropped 3 bases, with 23 bases sitting between them. The CDR3 length is 17 residues. Germline loops: CDR1 SGHVS, CDR2 FNYEAQ. CDR3 amino acids: CASSPPAPSAAHYEQYF. As DNA, the CDR3 is TGTGCCAGCAGCCCCCCCGCCCCATCGGCAGCTCACTACGAGCAGTACTTC.

The chain recombines TRBV27 with TRBJ1-1, with 7 positions matching TRBD1. CDR1 MNHEY and CDR2 SMNVEV come from the germline V gene (reference sequence). The trim removed 5 bases at V and 1 base at J, leaving 4 bases unmatched. The CDR3 loop spans 14 amino acids. The CDR3 reads CASSDRDQNTEAFF. CDR3 coding DNA: TGTGCCAGCAGTGACAGGGATCAGAACACTGAAGCTTTCTTT.

The chain couples TRBV27 to TRBJ2-1; D not certain. Between the trimmed V and J ends, which lost 0 bases and 10 bases, there was a span of 10 bases. Germline CDR1 and CDR2: MNHEY and SMNVEV (reference sequence). This CDR3 has 13 residues. The CDR3 region has the DNA TGTGCCAGCAGTTTATCGAGTCCCGGAGAGCAGTTCTTC. This gives the protein CASSLSSPGEQFF.

The chain links TRBV7-9 to TRBJ2-5, with a possible D match to TRBD2 (5 bases). Germline V gene lookup returns CDR1 SEHNR and CDR2 FQNEAQ (reference sequence). The CDR3 totals 13 residues. Trimming removed 7 bases from V and 5 bases from J, with 14 bases in between. Here the CDR3 reads CASTAAGGETQYF. The CDR3, as DNA: TGTGCCAGCACCGCCGCAGGCGGGGAGACCCAGTACTTC.

The V gene is TRBV2, the J gene TRBJ2-5, with 15 bases identical to TRBD2. Trimming took 6 bases from V and 5 from J; bases not matched to a gene: 16. The V gene's germline CDR1 is SNHLY and CDR2 FYNNEI. CDR3 length equals 19 residues. The CDR3 loop is CASRTTGWTSGRVAETQYF. The CDR3 DNA is TGTGCCAGCAGGACTACCGGGTGGACTAGCGGGAGGGTAGCGGAGACCCAGTACTTC.

This chain uses TRBV27 with TRBJ2-5, with TRBD1 as a possible D gene (5 bases). Gene TRBJ2-7 matches the end of the DNA better, so the J call may be wrong. CDR1 MNHEY and CDR2 SMNVEV come from the germline V gene (reference sequence). The CDR3 is 13 residues long. CDR3 DNA: TGTGCCAGCAGTTTTTGGCAGGGTTACGAGCAGTACTTC. It encodes CASSFWQGYEQYF.

The chain carries TRBV6-5 and TRBJ2-7, with D hard to call. Germline assignment: CDR1 MNHEY and CDR2 SVGAGI. The CDR3 length is 13 residues. V lost 5 bases to trimming and J lost 2 bases, with 10 bases between them. Here the CDR3 reads CASSGGRTYEQYF. The CDR3 DNA reads TGTGCCAGCAGTGGCGGCAGAACCTACGAGCAGTACTTC.

The chain couples TRBV4-1 to TRBJ2-1, with D unclear. The V gene lost 0 bases and the J gene lost 9 bases, with 9 bases spanning the gap. Germline V gene data show CDR1 as MGHRA and CDR2 as YSYEKL. CDR3 size: 13 residues. DNA of the CDR3: TGCGCCAGCAGCCAAGATCTTTTTTTTGAGCAGTTCTTC. Translation: CASSQDLFFEQFF.

This clone was picked up one time. The gene calls are TRBV9 and TRBJ2-1; either TRBD1 or TRBD2 may fit D (5 bases each). There are 15 residues in the CDR3. The germline V and J ends were trimmed by 0 bases and 5 bases, with 12 bases remaining between them. Per the germline V gene, CDR1 is SGDLS and CDR2 is YYNGEE. In DNA, the CDR3 is TGTGCCAGCAGCGTAGAGGGGAGTCCCCACAATGAGCAGTTCTTC. It encodes CASSVEGSPHNEQFF.

The rearrangement joins TRBV28 to TRBJ1-1; the match to TRBD1 covers 8 bases. CDR1 is MDHEN, CDR2 SYDVKM, per germline. There are 13 residues in the CDR3. With V trimmed by 5 bases and J by 7 bases, 6 bases remained unmatched. The CDR3 bases are TGTGCCAGCAGTCTCACAGGGGGATATGAAGCTTTCTTT. This gives the protein CASSLTGGYEAFF.

This clone was counted a single time. The chain is built from TRBV5-1 and TRBJ2-7; D remains ambiguous. The CDR3 is made up of 14 amino acids. The V gene's germline CDR1 is SGHRS and CDR2 YFSETQ. Trimming took 0 bases from V and 0 from J, leaving 7 bases between them. The CDR3 reads CASSLVAISYEQYF. CDR3 nucleotides: TGCGCCAGCAGCTTGGTCGCTATCTCCTACGAGCAGTACTTC.

The chain recombines TRBV19 with TRBJ2-5, with no clear D. The CDR3 is 16 amino acids. V lost 4 bases, J lost 2 bases, and 17 bases lay in between. Germline lookup yields CDR1 LNHDA and CDR2 SQIVND (reference sequence). CDR3 residues: CASSTTNLGEQETQYF. DNA of the CDR3: TGTGCCAGTAGTACCACTAACCTCGGAGAACAAGAGACCCAGTACTTC.

The V and J genes are TRBV9 and TRBJ2-3; TRBD2 agrees at 7 bases. The CDR3 consists of 15 residues. V lost 3 bases to trimming and J lost 2 bases; unmatched junction nucleotides: 6. Looked up from germline, CDR1 is SGDLS and CDR2 is YYNGEE. The CDR3 DNA sequence: TGTGCCAGCAGCGGCCGGGACTACCACACAGATACGCAGTATTTT. This sequence encodes CASSGRDYHTDTQYF.

The gene calls are TRBV2 and TRBJ2-1, with D uncertain. Germline V CDR1 and CDR2: SNHLY, FYNNEI. Trimming removed 6 bases from V and 12 bases from J, with 12 bases in between. The CDR3 consists of 11 residues. In DNA form, the CDR3 reads TGTGCCAGCAGCCCTTCCCTTGGGCAGTTCTTC. Protein product: CASSPSLGQFF.